The sequence of this T cell receptor beta chain was determined in a study of OX40 agonist ivuxolimab in advanced cancers. As for the study more broadly: Ivuxolimab was a fully human IgG2 agonistic monoclonal antibody targeting the costimulatory receptor OX40 (CD134). Intravenous ivuxolimab was administered to patients every 2 weeks at six dose levels: 0.01, 0.1, 0.3, 1.5, 3 and 10 mg/kg. Among the roughly 50 dose-escalation patients, roughly 20 had hepatocellular carcinoma, 15 or so melanoma, 9 renal cell carcinoma and 9 head and neck cancer. The dose-escalation cohort was about 83% male with a mean age of approximately 60 years, ranging from about 20 to 85. Patients were allowed to have had prior anti-PD-1, anti-PD-L1 or anti-CTLA-4 therapy, and around 41% of the dose-escalation patients had previously received checkpoint inhibitors. Partial responses were achieved by three dose-escalation patients, of whom one had hepatocellular carcinoma and two had cutaneous melanoma. Peripheral TCRbeta sequencing aimed to test whether ivuxolimab altered TCR sequence diversity and caused clonal T-cell expansion. The paper reports the monotherapy dose-escalation portion (N of about 50 patients) of the phase I ivuxolimab trial. Study-level results and caveats: At doses of 0.1 to 3.0 mg/kg, clonal expansion of both CD4+ and CD8+ blood T cells was observed from baseline to week 6. The antigen specificity of the peripheral T cells that underwent clonal expansion was not determined. Low levels of normalized T-cell clonal expansion were also seen in some patients who did not respond. In partial responders in the 0.1-3.0 mg/kg groups, normalized peripheral clonal expansion was found to be among the lowest, especially among CD8+ T cells. After ivuxolimab, expanded clones were on average more numerous among CD8+ T cells than among CD4+ T cells.

The germline V gene supplies CDR1 SGDLS and CDR2 YYNGEE. Reading from cysteine to phenylalanine, the CDR3 counts 15 amino acids. Here the CDR3 DNA is all that survives: 45 bases in frame from base 1. V is trimmed back by 3 bases and J by 3 bases, and the junction contains 7 bases that no gene match accounts for. Patients with autoimmune disease history or receiving systemic immunosuppression were excluded from the trial. Peripheral blood for TCR sequencing was collected from all dose cohorts at baseline, on cycle 4 day 1, and on cycle 7 day 1. The samples were taken from a phase I, first-in-human, multicenter, open-label dose-escalation trial of ivuxolimab. Adults with locally advanced or metastatic head and neck squamous cell, hepatocellular, melanoma or renal cell carcinoma were enrolled in the trial. CD4+ and CD8+ T cells were sorted separately from peripheral blood before TCR sequencing. Remarks on this clone: No cognate antigen has been identified for it. No base-level quality is on record; no much larger clone is a single base apart.

Genomic DNA was isolated from the sorted cells so that the TCRbeta CDR3 region could be sequenced. TCRbeta CDR3 regions were sequenced using the immunoSEQ Assay. The source is immuneACCESS, and TCRdb retained only in-frame sequences with V and J called. Part of the clones is not carried over; for the studies checked, unresolved V genes explain less than half of this, and the remainder is unexplained. For this sample the table gives about 130,000 clones, of which around 90% were detected only once. 0.65% to 0.9% of the sample is in the top ten clones. The sequence is built from TRBV9 and TRBJ2-7, with 9 middle bases fitting TRBD2. The sequence was obtained from an adult with an advanced solid tumor such as melanoma, head and neck, liver or kidney cancer. The material was CD4+ or CD8+ T cells sorted from blood, obtained in a trial of the OX40 agonist ivuxolimab. The CDR3 sequence is CASSADSGRGYEQYF. DNA sequence: TGTGCCAGCAGCGCCGATAGCGGGAGAGGCTACGAGCAGTACTTC.